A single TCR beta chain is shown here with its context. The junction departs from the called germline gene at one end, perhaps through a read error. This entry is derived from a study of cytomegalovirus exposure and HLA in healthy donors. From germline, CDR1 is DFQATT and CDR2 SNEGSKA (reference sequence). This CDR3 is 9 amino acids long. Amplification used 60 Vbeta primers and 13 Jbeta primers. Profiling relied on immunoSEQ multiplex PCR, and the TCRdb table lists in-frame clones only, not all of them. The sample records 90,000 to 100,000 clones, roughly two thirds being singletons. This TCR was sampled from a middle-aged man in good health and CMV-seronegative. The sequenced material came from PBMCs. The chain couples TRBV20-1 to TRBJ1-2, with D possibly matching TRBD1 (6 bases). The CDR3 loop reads CSAWSGGPF. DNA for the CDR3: TGCAGTGCTTGGTCGGGGGGCCCCTTC.